These T cell receptor beta chains were read from a single sample in a study of blood T cells in healthy people across ages. TCRdb reprocessed the 5' RACE reads via MiXCR and lists one record per CDR3 protein. The sample has around 320,000 distinct CDR3 sequences, 25% to 30% seen once. The sequencing input was blood. The receptors were sampled from an older woman in good health. Both conserved end residues are part of each CDR3. The order of the fields is J gene, V gene, clone size, D gene, CDR3 protein, CDR3 DNA. D genes are given only for firm matches. Rows may omit the clone size; those that give it use once, few, many or a size class.

j_call: TRBJ2-2
v_call: TRBV28
clone_size: .
d_call: .
cdr3_aa: CASSLPGRANTGELFF
cdr3_nt: TGTGCCAGCAGTCTCCCAGGTCGGGCAAACACCGGGGAGCTGTTTTTT

j_call: TRBJ2-7
v_call: TRBV4-1
clone_size: .
d_call: TRBD2
cdr3_aa: CASRRQGLAGDEQYF
cdr3_nt: TGCGCCAGCCGCCGCCAAGGACTAGCGGGAGACGAGCAGTACTTC

j_call: TRBJ2-7
v_call: TRBV5-1
clone_size: .
d_call: .
cdr3_aa: CASSPGLKNYEQYF
cdr3_nt: TGCGCCAGCAGCCCCGGACTAAAGAACTACGAGCAGTACTTC

j_call: TRBJ2-3
v_call: TRBV12-3/TRBV12-4
clone_size: .
d_call: .
cdr3_aa: CASRGGVIVTDTQYF
cdr3_nt: TGTGCCAGCAGGGGTGGCGTCATAGTGACAGATACGCAGTATTTT

j_call: TRBJ2-3
v_call: TRBV20-1
clone_size: few
d_call: .
cdr3_aa: CSARVTGSRDTQYF
cdr3_nt: TGCAGTGCTAGAGTCACAGGGTCGAGGGATACGCAGTATTTT

j_call: TRBJ1-2
v_call: TRBV7-2
clone_size: .
d_call: TRBD1
cdr3_aa: CASTPGQGNYGYTF
cdr3_nt: TGTGCCAGCACACCCGGACAGGGAAACTATGGCTACACCTTC

j_call: TRBJ2-1
v_call: TRBV3-1
clone_size: few
d_call: .
cdr3_aa: CASSQVGAYYNEQFF
cdr3_nt: TGTGCCAGCAGCCAAGTCGGGGCCTACTACAATGAGCAGTTCTTC

j_call: TRBJ2-1
v_call: TRBV20-1
clone_size: .
d_call: .
cdr3_aa: CSAPGPAMGQFF
cdr3_nt: TGCAGTGCCCCGGGGCCGGCAATGGGGCAGTTCTTC

j_call: TRBJ2-7
v_call: TRBV28
clone_size: few
d_call: TRBD1
cdr3_aa: CASTSPGQGWGVTYEQYF
cdr3_nt: TGTGCCAGCACCTCACCGGGACAGGGATGGGGGGTGACCTACGAGCAGTACTTC

j_call: TRBJ2-3
v_call: TRBV20-1
clone_size: few
d_call: TRBD2
cdr3_aa: CSARDGGRSLRDTQYF
cdr3_nt: TGCAGTGCTAGAGACGGCGGGAGGTCCCTTCGAGATACGCAGTATTTT

j_call: TRBJ2-1
v_call: TRBV6-2/TRBV6-3
clone_size: many
d_call: .
cdr3_aa: CASSYSQMRNEQFF
cdr3_nt: TGTGCCAGCAGTTACTCGCAGATGAGGAATGAGCAGTTCTTC

j_call: TRBJ2-1
v_call: TRBV20-1
clone_size: .
d_call: .
cdr3_aa: CSARGDWDEQFF
cdr3_nt: TGCAGTGCTAGAGGGGACTGGGATGAGCAGTTCTTC

j_call: TRBJ2-2
v_call: TRBV20-1
clone_size: few
d_call: TRBD2
cdr3_aa: CSARRLAGGDTGELFF
cdr3_nt: TGCAGTGCTAGAAGACTAGCGGGAGGGGACACCGGGGAGCTGTTTTTT

j_call: TRBJ2-7
v_call: TRBV20-1
clone_size: .
d_call: TRBD2
cdr3_aa: CSARNRDYLYEQYF
cdr3_nt: TGCAGTGCTAGAAACCGGGACTACCTCTACGAGCAGTACTTC

j_call: TRBJ2-1
v_call: TRBV29-1
clone_size: few
d_call: TRBD2
cdr3_aa: CSGRSSGSYNEQFF
cdr3_nt: TGCAGCGGCCGGTCTAGCGGGAGCTACAATGAGCAGTTCTTC

j_call: TRBJ1-2
v_call: TRBV5-6
clone_size: few
d_call: TRBD1
cdr3_aa: CASSFTGGGSYGYTF
cdr3_nt: TGTGCCAGCAGCTTCACAGGGGGAGGCTCCTATGGCTACACCTTC

j_call: TRBJ2-2
v_call: TRBV2
clone_size: .
d_call: .
cdr3_aa: CASSEGTYNTGELFF
cdr3_nt: TGTGCCAGCAGTGAAGGGACATATAACACCGGGGAGCTGTTTTTT

j_call: TRBJ2-1
v_call: TRBV14
clone_size: .
d_call: .
cdr3_aa: CASGGTRGGTSNNEQFF
cdr3_nt: TGTGCCAGCGGAGGCACGAGAGGTGGGACTTCGAACAATGAGCAGTTCTTC

j_call: TRBJ2-7
v_call: TRBV20-1
clone_size: .
d_call: .
cdr3_aa: CSAKLGARAYEQYF
cdr3_nt: TGCAGTGCTAAACTGGGGGCCCGGGCTTACGAGCAGTACTTC

j_call: TRBJ1-3
v_call: TRBV6-5
clone_size: few
d_call: .
cdr3_aa: CASSYSTPESGNTIYF
cdr3_nt: TGTGCCAGCAGTTACTCGACGCCAGAATCTGGAAACACCATATATTTT

j_call: TRBJ1-5
v_call: TRBV20-1
clone_size: few
d_call: .
cdr3_aa: CSARDRVRVDQPQHF
cdr3_nt: TGCAGTGCTAGAGATCGAGTCAGGGTGGATCAGCCCCAGCATTTT

j_call: TRBJ2-1
v_call: TRBV6-5
clone_size: .
d_call: TRBD2
cdr3_aa: CASSFGTSGGIYNEQFF
cdr3_nt: TGTGCCAGCAGTTTTGGGACTAGCGGCGGTATTTACAATGAGCAGTTCTTC

j_call: TRBJ2-7
v_call: TRBV15
clone_size: .
d_call: .
cdr3_aa: CATSPGQTAGSYEQYF
cdr3_nt: TGTGCCACCAGCCCCGGACAGACAGCGGGGTCCTACGAGCAGTACTTC

j_call: TRBJ2-7
v_call: TRBV28
clone_size: few
d_call: .
cdr3_aa: CATRNGRAGLNYEQYF
cdr3_nt: TGTGCCACCCGGAACGGCAGGGCAGGACTAAACTACGAGCAGTACTTC

j_call: TRBJ2-5
v_call: TRBV12-3/TRBV12-4
clone_size: few
d_call: .
cdr3_aa: CASRTFGSGRETQYF
cdr3_nt: TGTGCCAGCCGTACCTTTGGGAGCGGCAGGGAGACCCAGTACTTC

j_call: TRBJ1-2
v_call: TRBV5-1
clone_size: few
d_call: .
cdr3_aa: CASSQDGDYGYTF
cdr3_nt: TGCGCCAGCAGCCAGGACGGCGACTATGGCTACACCTTC

j_call: TRBJ2-5
v_call: TRBV18
clone_size: .
d_call: .
cdr3_aa: CASLASAKETQYF
cdr3_nt: TGTGCCAGCTTGGCATCGGCCAAAGAGACCCAGTACTTC

j_call: TRBJ2-1
v_call: TRBV5-1
clone_size: .
d_call: TRBD1
cdr3_aa: CASSPRDRANEQFF
cdr3_nt: TGCGCCAGCAGCCCCCGGGACAGGGCAAATGAGCAGTTCTTC

j_call: TRBJ2-2
v_call: TRBV28
clone_size: few
d_call: TRBD1
cdr3_aa: CASSVQGRTGELFF
cdr3_nt: TGTGCCAGCAGTGTACAGGGGCGGACCGGGGAGCTGTTTTTT

j_call: TRBJ2-5
v_call: TRBV6-1
clone_size: .
d_call: .
cdr3_aa: CASRGNQETQYF
cdr3_nt: TGTGCCAGCAGGGGGAACCAAGAGACCCAGTACTTC

j_call: TRBJ1-1
v_call: TRBV27
clone_size: .
d_call: TRBD1
cdr3_aa: CASSGRTGRRGNTEAFF
cdr3_nt: TGTGCCAGCAGTGGAAGGACAGGGAGGAGGGGAAACACTGAAGCTTTCTTT

j_call: TRBJ1-1
v_call: TRBV12-3/TRBV12-4
clone_size: .
d_call: TRBD1
cdr3_aa: CASSHTGVGRNTEAFF
cdr3_nt: TGTGCCAGCAGTCACACAGGGGTAGGACGGAACACTGAAGCTTTCTTT

j_call: TRBJ1-1
v_call: TRBV7-3
clone_size: few
d_call: TRBD1
cdr3_aa: CASRSSPGQATEAFF
cdr3_nt: TGTGCCAGCAGATCTTCCCCGGGACAGGCGACTGAAGCTTTCTTT

j_call: TRBJ2-5
v_call: TRBV29-1
clone_size: .
d_call: TRBD1
cdr3_aa: CSGGQLKETQYF
cdr3_nt: TGCAGCGGGGGACAGTTAAAAGAGACCCAGTACTTC

j_call: TRBJ2-1
v_call: TRBV5-1
clone_size: few
d_call: TRBD2
cdr3_aa: CASSSGNHNEQFF
cdr3_nt: TGCGCCAGCAGTAGCGGGAACCACAATGAGCAGTTCTTC

j_call: TRBJ2-1
v_call: TRBV20-1
clone_size: .
d_call: .
cdr3_aa: CSAGREGEVFFSYNEQFF
cdr3_nt: TGCAGTGCGGGAAGAGAGGGGGAGGTATTTTTCTCCTACAATGAGCAGTTCTTC

j_call: TRBJ2-5
v_call: TRBV5-1
clone_size: many
d_call: .
cdr3_aa: CASSLGAEQETQYF
cdr3_nt: TGCGCCAGCAGCTTGGGGGCAGAACAAGAGACCCAGTACTTC

j_call: TRBJ2-1
v_call: TRBV28
clone_size: .
d_call: TRBD1
cdr3_aa: CASSLTPGQEFNNEQFF
cdr3_nt: TGTGCCAGCAGTTTGACACCGGGACAGGAGTTCAACAATGAGCAGTTCTTC

j_call: TRBJ1-2
v_call: TRBV27
clone_size: few
d_call: .
cdr3_aa: CASSLAPGLGDGYTF
cdr3_nt: TGTGCCAGCAGTTTAGCCCCTGGGTTGGGCGACGGCTACACCTTC

j_call: TRBJ2-5
v_call: TRBV7-2
clone_size: few
d_call: TRBD2
cdr3_aa: CASSPGLAGKETQYF
cdr3_nt: TGTGCCAGCAGCCCGGGACTAGCGGGAAAGGAGACCCAGTACTTC

j_call: TRBJ2-5
v_call: TRBV3-1
clone_size: .
d_call: TRBD2
cdr3_aa: CASRTGGLRKETQYF
cdr3_nt: TGTGCCAGCAGAACGGGGGGGCTACGAAAAGAGACCCAGTACTTC

j_call: TRBJ2-7
v_call: TRBV19
clone_size: .
d_call: TRBD2
cdr3_aa: CASSISGASSYEQYF
cdr3_nt: TGTGCCAGTAGTATCAGCGGGGCCAGCTCCTACGAGCAGTACTTC

j_call: TRBJ2-1
v_call: TRBV28
clone_size: .
d_call: TRBD2
cdr3_aa: CASSPGGDSYNEQFF
cdr3_nt: TGTGCCAGCAGCCCGGGGGGTGACTCCTACAATGAGCAGTTCTTC

j_call: TRBJ2-1
v_call: TRBV12-3/TRBV12-4
clone_size: few
d_call: TRBD2
cdr3_aa: CASRGGLAGRSSHNEQFF
cdr3_nt: TGTGCCAGCAGAGGTGGCCTAGCGGGACGGAGCTCCCACAATGAGCAGTTCTTC

j_call: TRBJ1-4
v_call: TRBV28
clone_size: .
d_call: .
cdr3_aa: CASSSDGTTNEKLFF
cdr3_nt: TGTGCCAGCAGTTCGGACGGAACAACTAATGAAAAACTGTTTTTT

j_call: TRBJ2-7
v_call: TRBV5-1
clone_size: few
d_call: .
cdr3_aa: CASSRSDGSYEQYF
cdr3_nt: TGTGCCAGCAGCCGCTCGGACGGCTCCTACGAGCAGTACTTC

j_call: TRBJ2-5
v_call: TRBV19
clone_size: .
d_call: .
cdr3_aa: CASSIASQGIRETQYF
cdr3_nt: TGTGCCAGTAGTATAGCCTCACAGGGAATCAGAGAGACCCAGTACTTC

j_call: TRBJ2-3
v_call: TRBV7-6
clone_size: .
d_call: .
cdr3_aa: CASSLVGTPNPNTDTQYF
cdr3_nt: TGTGCCAGCAGCTTAGTCGGGACTCCCAACCCTAACACAGATACGCAGTATTTT

j_call: TRBJ2-7
v_call: TRBV9
clone_size: .
d_call: TRBD2
cdr3_aa: CASSPRLAGVEEQYF
cdr3_nt: TGTGCCAGCAGCCCCCGACTAGCGGGAGTTGAAGAGCAGTACTTC

j_call: TRBJ2-6
v_call: TRBV6-6
clone_size: .
d_call: .
cdr3_aa: CASAWGSGANVLTF
cdr3_nt: TGTGCCAGCGCCTGGGGCTCTGGGGCCAACGTCCTGACTTTC

j_call: TRBJ2-1
v_call: TRBV14
clone_size: .
d_call: .
cdr3_aa: CASSQPRRKNEQFF
cdr3_nt: TGCGCCAGCAGCCAACCGAGACGGAAGAATGAGCAGTTCTTC

j_call: TRBJ2-1
v_call: TRBV7-7
clone_size: few
d_call: .
cdr3_aa: CASSLGECNEQFF
cdr3_nt: TGTGCTAGCAGCTTAGGTGAATGCAATGAGCAGTTCTTC

j_call: TRBJ2-1
v_call: TRBV7-3
clone_size: .
d_call: TRBD2
cdr3_aa: CASSLTMQTSGRSYNEQFF
cdr3_nt: TGTGCCAGCAGCTTAACGATGCAGACTAGCGGGAGATCCTACAATGAGCAGTTCTTC